In this sample, the clone carrying this T cell receptor beta chain turned up a few times. The antigen is undetermined. The sample comes from a study of cytomegalovirus exposure and HLA in healthy donors. Primers: 60 Vbeta forward and 13 Jbeta reverse. Authors' data handling: As a later analysis found, there were 80 million or so unique TCR beta chains, of which about 10 million were shared. Libraries were prepared by immunoSEQ multiplex PCR; TCRdb keeps only in-frame clonotypes and omits some of them. V, J and clone size reflect that table, while D and trimming were determined from the DNA. The sample lists about 170,000 clones, less than 90% occurring once. Overall study results and limits: A later look showed TCR association rates differing by HLA locus, highest for DRB1 and lowest for HLA-C.

The specimen was PBMCs. The receptor comes from a woman in her fifties or sixties in good health and CMV-seropositive.

CDR3 sequence reads: CASTQVGTGALNTEAFF. CDR3 sequence (DNA): TGTGCCAGCACCCAGGTGGGAACAGGGGCCTTGAACACTGAAGCTTTCTTT. This rearrangement joins TRBV4-2 to TRBJ1-1, with 7 bases lining up with TRBD1. Germline V CDR1 and CDR2: LGHNA, YNFKEQ. V shed 7 bases, J shed 0 bases, and the junction held 14 bases outside the gene matches. This CDR3 has 17 amino acids.